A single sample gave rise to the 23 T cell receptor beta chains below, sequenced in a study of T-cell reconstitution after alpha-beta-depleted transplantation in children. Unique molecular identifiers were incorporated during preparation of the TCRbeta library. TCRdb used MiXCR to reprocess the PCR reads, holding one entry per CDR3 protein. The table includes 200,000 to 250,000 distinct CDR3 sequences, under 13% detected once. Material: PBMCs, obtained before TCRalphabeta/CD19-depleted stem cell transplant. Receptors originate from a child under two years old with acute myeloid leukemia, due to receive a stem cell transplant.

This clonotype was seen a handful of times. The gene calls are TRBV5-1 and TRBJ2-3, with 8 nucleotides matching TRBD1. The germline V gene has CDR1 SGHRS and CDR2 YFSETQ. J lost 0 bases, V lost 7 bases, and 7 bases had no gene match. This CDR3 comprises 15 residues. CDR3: CASRPGTGSTDTQYF. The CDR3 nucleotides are TGCGCCAGCCGCCCCGGGACAGGTAGCACAGATACGCAGTATTTT.

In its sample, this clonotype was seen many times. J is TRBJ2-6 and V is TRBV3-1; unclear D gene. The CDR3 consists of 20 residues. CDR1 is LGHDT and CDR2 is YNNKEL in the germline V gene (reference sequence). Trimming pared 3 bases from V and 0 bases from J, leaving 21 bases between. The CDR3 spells CASSQLDMWLESSGANVLTF. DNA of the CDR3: TGTGCCAGCAGCCAGCTAGACATGTGGTTGGAGAGCTCTGGGGCCAACGTCCTGACTTTC.

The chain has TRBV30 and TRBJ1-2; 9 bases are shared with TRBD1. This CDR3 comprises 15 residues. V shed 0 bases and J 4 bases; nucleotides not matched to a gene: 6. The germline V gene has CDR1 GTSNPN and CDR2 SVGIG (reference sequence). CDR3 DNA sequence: TGTGCCTGGAGTGTACTGGGACAGGGATTCTATGGCTACACCTTC. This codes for CAWSVLGQGFYGYTF.

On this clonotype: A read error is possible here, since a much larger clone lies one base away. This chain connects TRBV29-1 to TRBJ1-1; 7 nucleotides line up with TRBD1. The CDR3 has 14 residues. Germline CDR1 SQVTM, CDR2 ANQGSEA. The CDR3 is CSGSEGARNTEALF. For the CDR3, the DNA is TGCAGTGGCTCGGAGGGGGCTAGGAACACTGAAGCTCTCTTT.

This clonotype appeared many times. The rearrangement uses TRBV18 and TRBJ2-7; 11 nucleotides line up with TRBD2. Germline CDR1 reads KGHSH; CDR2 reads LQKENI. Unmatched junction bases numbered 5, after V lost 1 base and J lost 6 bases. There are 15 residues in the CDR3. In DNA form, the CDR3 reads TGTGCCAGCTCACCACTAACTAGCGGGAGAGGCGAGCAGTACTTC. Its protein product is CASSPLTSGRGEQYF.

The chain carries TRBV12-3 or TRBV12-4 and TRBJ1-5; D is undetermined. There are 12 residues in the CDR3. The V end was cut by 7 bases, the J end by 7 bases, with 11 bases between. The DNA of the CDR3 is TGTGCCAGCAATTTGGGTAGACAGCCCCAGCATTTT. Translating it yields CASNLGRQPQHF.

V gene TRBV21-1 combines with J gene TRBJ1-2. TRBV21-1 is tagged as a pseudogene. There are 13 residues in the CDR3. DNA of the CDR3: TGTGCCAGCAGGGATGATTTTAACTATGGCTACACCTTC. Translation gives CASRDDFNYGYTF.

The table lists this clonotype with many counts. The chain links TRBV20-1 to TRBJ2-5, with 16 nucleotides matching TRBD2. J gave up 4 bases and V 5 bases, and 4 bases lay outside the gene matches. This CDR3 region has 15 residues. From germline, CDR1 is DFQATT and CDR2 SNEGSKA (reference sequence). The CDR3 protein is CSAPGTSGRAETQYF. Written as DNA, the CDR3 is TGCAGTGCTCCAGGGACTAGCGGGAGGGCAGAGACCCAGTACTTC.

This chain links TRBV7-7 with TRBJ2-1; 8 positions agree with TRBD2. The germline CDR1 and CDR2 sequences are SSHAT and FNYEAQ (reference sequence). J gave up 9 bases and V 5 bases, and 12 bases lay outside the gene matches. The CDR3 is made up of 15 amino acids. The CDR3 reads CASSRGLAGNAEQFF. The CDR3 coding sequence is TGTGCCAGCAGCCGGGGTCTAGCGGGTAACGCTGAGCAGTTCTTC. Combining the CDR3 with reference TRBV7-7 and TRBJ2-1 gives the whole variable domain GAGVSQSPRYKVTKRGQDVTLRCDPISSHATLYWYQQALGQGPEFLTYFNYEAQPDKSGLPSDRFSAERPEGSISTLTIQRTEQRDSAMYRCASSRGLAGNAEQFFGPGTRLTVL.

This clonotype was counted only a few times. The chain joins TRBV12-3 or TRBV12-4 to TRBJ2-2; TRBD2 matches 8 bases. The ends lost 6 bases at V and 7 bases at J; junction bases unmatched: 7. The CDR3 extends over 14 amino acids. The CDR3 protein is CASSPGGLGGELFF. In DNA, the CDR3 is TGTGCCAGCAGCCCGGGGGGGTTGGGCGGGGAGCTGTTTTTT.

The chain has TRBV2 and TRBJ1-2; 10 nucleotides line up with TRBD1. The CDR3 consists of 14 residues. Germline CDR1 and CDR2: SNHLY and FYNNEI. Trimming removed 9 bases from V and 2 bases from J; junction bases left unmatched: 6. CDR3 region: CARTPGQGNYGYTF. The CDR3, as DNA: TGTGCCAGGACACCGGGACAGGGGAACTATGGCTACACCTTC.

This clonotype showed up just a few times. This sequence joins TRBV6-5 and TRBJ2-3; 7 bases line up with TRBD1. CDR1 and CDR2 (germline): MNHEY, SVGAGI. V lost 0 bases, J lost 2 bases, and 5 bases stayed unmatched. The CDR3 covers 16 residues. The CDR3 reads CASSYSGTEATDTQYF. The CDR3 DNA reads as TGTGCCAGCAGTTACTCTGGGACAGAAGCCACAGATACGCAGTATTTT.

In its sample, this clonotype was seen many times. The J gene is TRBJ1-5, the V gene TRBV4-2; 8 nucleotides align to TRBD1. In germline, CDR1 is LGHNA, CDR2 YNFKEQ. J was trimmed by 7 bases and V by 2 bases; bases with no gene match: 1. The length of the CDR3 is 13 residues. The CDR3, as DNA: TGTGCCAGCAGCCAACAGGGGGCGCAGCCCCAGCATTTT. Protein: CASSQQGAQPQHF.

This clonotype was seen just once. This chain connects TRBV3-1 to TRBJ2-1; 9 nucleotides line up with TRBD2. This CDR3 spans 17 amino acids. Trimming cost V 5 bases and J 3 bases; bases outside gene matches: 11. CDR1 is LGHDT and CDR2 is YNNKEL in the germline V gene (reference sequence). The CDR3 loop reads CASSKLVLAGRYNEQFF. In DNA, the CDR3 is TGTGCCAGCAGCAAACTGGTACTAGCGGGCCGCTACAATGAGCAGTTCTTC.

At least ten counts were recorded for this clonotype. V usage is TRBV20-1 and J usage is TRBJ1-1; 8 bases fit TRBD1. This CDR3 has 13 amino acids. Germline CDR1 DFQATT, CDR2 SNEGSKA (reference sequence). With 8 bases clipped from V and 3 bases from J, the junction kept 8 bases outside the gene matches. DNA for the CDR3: TGCAGTCCCGACAGGGGACGGTACACTGAAGCTTTCTTT. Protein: CSPDRGRYTEAFF.

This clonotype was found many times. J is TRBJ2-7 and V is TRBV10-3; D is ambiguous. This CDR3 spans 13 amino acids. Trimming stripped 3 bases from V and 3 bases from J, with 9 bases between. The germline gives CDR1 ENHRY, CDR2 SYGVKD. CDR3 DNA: TGTGCCATCAGTGAAGGCGGTTTCTACGAGCAGTACTTC. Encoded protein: CAISEGGFYEQYF.

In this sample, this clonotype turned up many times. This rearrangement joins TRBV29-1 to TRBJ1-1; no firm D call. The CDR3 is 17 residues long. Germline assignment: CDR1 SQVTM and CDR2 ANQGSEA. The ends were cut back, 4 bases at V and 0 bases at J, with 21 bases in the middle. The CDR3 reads CSVGGTNAQPMNTEAFF. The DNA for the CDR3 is TGCAGCGTTGGTGGTACTAACGCCCAGCCTATGAACACTGAAGCTTTCTTT. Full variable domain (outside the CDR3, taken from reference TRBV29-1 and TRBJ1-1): SAVISQKPSRDICQRGTSLTIQCQVDSQVTMMFWYRQQPGQSLTLIATANQGSEATYESGFVIDKFPISRPNLTFSTLTVSNMSPEDSSIYLCSVGGTNAQPMNTEAFFGQGTRLTVV.

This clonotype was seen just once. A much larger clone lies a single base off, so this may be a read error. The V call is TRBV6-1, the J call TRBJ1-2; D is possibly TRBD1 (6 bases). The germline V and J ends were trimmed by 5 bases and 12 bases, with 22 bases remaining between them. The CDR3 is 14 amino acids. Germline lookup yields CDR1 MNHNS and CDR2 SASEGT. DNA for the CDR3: TGTGCCAGCAGTCCCCGGATTATCAGCGGGGGCGACACCTTC. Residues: CASSPRIISGGDTF.

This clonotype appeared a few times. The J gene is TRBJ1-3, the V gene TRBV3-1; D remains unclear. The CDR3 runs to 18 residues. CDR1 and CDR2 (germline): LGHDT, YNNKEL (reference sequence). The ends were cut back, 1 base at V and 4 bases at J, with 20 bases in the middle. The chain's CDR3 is CASSQVLPGSLRGNTIYF. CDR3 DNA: TGTGCCAGCAGCCAAGTTTTGCCCGGCTCCCTGAGGGGAAACACCATATATTTT.

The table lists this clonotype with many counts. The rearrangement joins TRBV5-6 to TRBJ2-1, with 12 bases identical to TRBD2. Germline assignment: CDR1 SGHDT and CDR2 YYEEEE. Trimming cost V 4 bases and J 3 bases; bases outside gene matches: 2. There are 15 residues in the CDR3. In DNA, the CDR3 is TGTGCCAGCAGCGGACTAGCGGGAAACTACAATGAGCAGTTCTTC. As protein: CASSGLAGNYNEQFF.

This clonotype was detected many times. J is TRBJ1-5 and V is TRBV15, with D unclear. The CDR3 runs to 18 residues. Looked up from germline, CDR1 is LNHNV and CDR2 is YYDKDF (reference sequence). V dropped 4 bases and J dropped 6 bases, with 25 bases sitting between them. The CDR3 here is CATSTKFRTSSEGQPQHF. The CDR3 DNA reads TGTGCCACCAGCACGAAGTTTCGGACGTCCAGCGAGGGTCAGCCCCAGCATTTT.

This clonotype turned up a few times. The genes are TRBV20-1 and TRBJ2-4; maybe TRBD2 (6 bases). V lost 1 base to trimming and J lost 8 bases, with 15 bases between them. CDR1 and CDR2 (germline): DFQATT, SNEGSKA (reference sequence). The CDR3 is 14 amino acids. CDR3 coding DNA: TGCAGTGCTAGAGCGACGGGGGTTTGGGACATTCAGTACTTC. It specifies CSARATGVWDIQYF.

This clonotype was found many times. The CDR3 bases are TGTGCCAGCAGTGAGAGGTTGAAACTCTATGGCTACACCTTC. This encodes CASSERLKLYGYTF. V usage is TRBV6-1 and J usage is TRBJ1-2; D is unclear. Germline CDR1 reads MNHNS; CDR2 reads SASEGT. V lost 3 bases, J lost 4 bases, and 12 bases lay in between. The CDR3 length is 14 residues.